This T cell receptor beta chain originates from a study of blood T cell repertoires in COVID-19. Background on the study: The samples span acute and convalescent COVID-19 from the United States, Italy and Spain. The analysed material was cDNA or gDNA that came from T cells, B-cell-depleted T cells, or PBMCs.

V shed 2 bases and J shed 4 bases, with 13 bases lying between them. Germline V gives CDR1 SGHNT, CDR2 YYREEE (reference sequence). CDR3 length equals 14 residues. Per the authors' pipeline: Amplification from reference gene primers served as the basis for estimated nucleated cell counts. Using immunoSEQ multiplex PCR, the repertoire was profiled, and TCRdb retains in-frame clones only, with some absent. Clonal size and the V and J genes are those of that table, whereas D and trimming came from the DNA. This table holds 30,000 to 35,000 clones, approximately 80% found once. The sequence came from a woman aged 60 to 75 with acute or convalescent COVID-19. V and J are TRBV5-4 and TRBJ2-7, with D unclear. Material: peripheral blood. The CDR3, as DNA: TGTGCCAGCAGCTTACGAAACACCATTTACGAGCAGTACTTC. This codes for CASSLRNTIYEQYF.